These 3 T cell receptor beta chains share one sample of origin, sequenced in a study of shared clonotypes between healthy human individuals. The assay was immunoSEQ multiplex PCR, and TCRdb's table has in-frame clones only and misses some. The data hold 950,000 to 1,300,000 clones, with roughly 75% observed a single time. Sequencing input: memory CD4+ T cells sorted from blood. The subset denotes: CD45RA-negative fraction. These receptors all come from a man aged 18 to 29 in good health.

The chain couples TRBV11-2 to TRBJ2-7, with 9 bases identical to TRBD1. The germline V gene has CDR1 SGHAT and CDR2 FQNNGV. Trimming at V came to 6 bases and at J to 1 base, leaving 7 bases not matched to a gene. This CDR3 is 15 amino acids long. The CDR3 sequence is CASRRPGQGSYEQYF. For the CDR3, the DNA is TGTGCCAGCAGACGGCCGGGACAGGGATCCTACGAGCAGTACTTC.

A word on this clone: This CDR3 is also generated by other DNA sequences in the sample. The V call is TRBV10-3, the J call TRBJ1-6; D may be TRBD1 (5 bases). CDR1 is ENHRY, CDR2 SYGVKD, per germline. The CDR3 spans 14 residues. Deletions cut 2 bases from V and 7 bases from J, with 9 bases between. CDR3 loop: CAISEGTVNSPLHF. The CDR3 bases are TGTGCCATCAGTGAGGGGACGGTAAATTCACCCCTCCACTTT.

This clone was counted many times. J is TRBJ1-4 and V is TRBV5-8; D unresolved. The V end was cut by 4 bases, the J end by 7 bases, with 17 bases between. The CDR3 is 15 amino acids. In germline, CDR1 is SGHTS, CDR2 YDEGEE. The CDR3 loop reads CASSRRAGSSEKLFF. Here the CDR3 DNA reads TGTGCCAGCAGCCGCCGCGCCGGGAGTAGTGAAAAACTGTTTTTT.